This TCR beta chain was observed in a study of CD8 T cells in Susac syndrome. The authors carried out high-throughput sequencing of TCR beta. They applied it to CD8+ and CD4+ T cells obtained from blood. Random hexamers served to reverse transcribe roughly 0.5 to 1 ug RNA. TCR beta CDR3 was amplified by immunoSEQ multiplex PCR. This amplification extended across 54 Vbeta and 13 Jbeta segments. TCRdb itself ran the immunoSEQ multiplex PCR reads through MiXCR, one entry per CDR3 protein. Of 250,000 to 300,000 distinct CDR3 sequences listed, around 89% were seen once; the top ten hold 0.18%. From germline, CDR1 is LGHNA and CDR2 YNFKEQ. After removal of 1 base from V and 4 bases from J, the junction contained 7 bases not matched to a gene. CDR3 length: 16 amino acids.

The V and J genes are TRBV4-2 and TRBJ2-3, with 8 bases fitting TRBD2. The clonotype was recovered from a human donor with multiple sclerosis. Sequencing used CD8+ T cells from PBMCs. The CDR3 nucleotides read TGTGCCAGCAGCCAAGGGGGGAGCGGGAGTGCAGATACGCAGTATTTT. Protein sequence: CASSQGGSGSADTQYF.